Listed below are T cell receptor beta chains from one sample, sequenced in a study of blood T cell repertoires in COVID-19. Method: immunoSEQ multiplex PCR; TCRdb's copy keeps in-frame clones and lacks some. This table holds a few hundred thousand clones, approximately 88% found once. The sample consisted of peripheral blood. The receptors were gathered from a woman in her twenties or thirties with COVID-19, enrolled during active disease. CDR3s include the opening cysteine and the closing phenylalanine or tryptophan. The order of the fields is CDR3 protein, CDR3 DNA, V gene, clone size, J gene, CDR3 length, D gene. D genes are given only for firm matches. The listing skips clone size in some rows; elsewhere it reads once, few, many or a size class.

cdr3_aa: CASSRGGAGGPYNEQFF; cdr3_nt: TGCGCCAGCAGCCGTGGCGGAGCGGGAGGGCCCTACAATGAGCAGTTCTTC; v_call: TRBV4-1; clone_size: .; j_call: TRBJ2-1; cdr3_length: 17; d_call: TRBD2
cdr3_aa: CATSRDSTGGDYGYTF; cdr3_nt: TGTGCCACCAGCAGAGATTCAACAGGGGGCGACTATGGCTACACCTTC; v_call: TRBV15; clone_size: .; j_call: TRBJ1-2; cdr3_length: 16; d_call: TRBD1
cdr3_aa: CASTPSGRANEQFF; cdr3_nt: TGTGCCAGTACCCCTAGCGGGAGGGCCAATGAGCAGTTCTTC; v_call: TRBV19; clone_size: once; j_call: TRBJ2-1; cdr3_length: 14; d_call: TRBD2
cdr3_aa: CATADRVRAEAFF; cdr3_nt: TGTGCCACTGCGGACAGGGTTCGCGCTGAAGCTTTCTTT; v_call: TRBV6-5; clone_size: .; j_call: TRBJ1-1; cdr3_length: 13; d_call: TRBD1
cdr3_aa: CATDTGDEQYF; cdr3_nt: TGTGCCACCGACACCGGCGACGAGCAGTACTTC; v_call: TRBV24-1; clone_size: .; j_call: TRBJ2-7; cdr3_length: 11; d_call: .
cdr3_aa: CATSDPRSGSSYNEQFF; cdr3_nt: TGTGCCACCAGTGATCCGCGTAGCGGGAGCTCCTACAATGAGCAGTTCTTC; v_call: TRBV24-1; clone_size: .; j_call: TRBJ2-1; cdr3_length: 17; d_call: TRBD2
cdr3_aa: CASGSSGRRNEQFF; cdr3_nt: TGTGCTAGTGGATCTAGCGGTCGAAGAAATGAGCAGTTCTTC; v_call: TRBV12-5; clone_size: .; j_call: TRBJ2-1; cdr3_length: 14; d_call: TRBD2
cdr3_aa: CASSPRQGEVNTEAFF; cdr3_nt: TGTGCCAGCAGTCCAAGACAGGGGGAGGTGAACACTGAAGCTTTCTTT; v_call: TRBV6-2/TRBV6-3; clone_size: .; j_call: TRBJ1-1; cdr3_length: 16; d_call: TRBD1
cdr3_aa: CASSLLPGGREEKLFF; cdr3_nt: TGTGCCAGCAGCCTTCTTCCGGGGGGCAGGGAGGAAAAACTGTTTTTT; v_call: TRBV7-9; clone_size: .; j_call: TRBJ1-4; cdr3_length: 16; d_call: .
cdr3_aa: CASSYPAASNQPQHF; cdr3_nt: TGTGCCAGCAGTTACCCGGCGGCTAGCAATCAGCCCCAGCATTTT; v_call: TRBV6-6; clone_size: many; j_call: TRBJ1-5; cdr3_length: 15; d_call: .
cdr3_aa: CASSGDLLSTQYF; cdr3_nt: TGCGCCAGCAGCGGAGACTTGTTGAGTACGCAGTATTTT; v_call: TRBV5-1; clone_size: .; j_call: TRBJ2-3; cdr3_length: 13; d_call: .
cdr3_aa: CASSIVYRGSVFSSYNEQFF; cdr3_nt: TGTGCCAGTAGTATAGTGTACAGGGGCTCCGTCTTTAGCTCCTACAATGAGCAGTTCTTC; v_call: TRBV19; clone_size: .; j_call: TRBJ2-1; cdr3_length: 20; d_call: TRBD1
cdr3_aa: CASSPTGKNGNTIYF; cdr3_nt: TGTGCCAGCTCACCCACAGGGAAGAATGGAAACACCATATATTTT; v_call: TRBV18; clone_size: .; j_call: TRBJ1-3; cdr3_length: 15; d_call: .
cdr3_aa: CSVDPQGGYGYTF; cdr3_nt: TGCAGCGTTGATCCACAGGGCGGCTATGGCTACACCTTC; v_call: TRBV29-1; clone_size: .; j_call: TRBJ1-2; cdr3_length: 13; d_call: .
cdr3_aa: CASSQVGNNEKLFF; cdr3_nt: TGCGCCAGCAGCCAGGTCGGGAATAATGAAAAACTGTTTTTT; v_call: TRBV4-1; clone_size: .; j_call: TRBJ1-4; cdr3_length: 14; d_call: .
cdr3_aa: CASSETTSGNTIYF; cdr3_nt: TGCGCCAGCAGTGAGACTACCTCTGGAAACACCATATATTTT; v_call: TRBV10-1; clone_size: .; j_call: TRBJ1-3; cdr3_length: 14; d_call: .
cdr3_aa: CASSYVLGRSPLHF; cdr3_nt: TGTGCCAGCAGTTACGTTCTGGGCCGTTCACCCCTCCACTTT; v_call: TRBV6-5; clone_size: .; j_call: TRBJ1-6; cdr3_length: 14; d_call: .
cdr3_aa: CASSLLEETQYF; cdr3_nt: TGTGCCAGCAGCTTACTAGAAGAGACCCAGTACTTC; v_call: TRBV7-9; clone_size: few; j_call: TRBJ2-5; cdr3_length: 12; d_call: .
cdr3_aa: CASSQGTGGPETQYF; cdr3_nt: TGTGCCAGCAGCCAAGGGACAGGGGGACCAGAGACCCAGTACTTC; v_call: TRBV3-1/TRBV3-2; clone_size: .; j_call: TRBJ2-5; cdr3_length: 15; d_call: TRBD1
cdr3_aa: CASSDQRQAQGNTIYF; cdr3_nt: TGTGCCAGCAGTGACCAGAGACAGGCACAGGGAAACACCATATATTTT; v_call: TRBV25-1; clone_size: .; j_call: TRBJ1-3; cdr3_length: 16; d_call: .
cdr3_aa: CASSMWQGQGSTGELFF; cdr3_nt: TGTGCCAGTAGTATGTGGCAAGGACAGGGGAGCACCGGGGAGCTGTTTTTT; v_call: TRBV19; clone_size: once; j_call: TRBJ2-2; cdr3_length: 17; d_call: TRBD1
cdr3_aa: CASSLRVVWRELPGTGELFF; cdr3_nt: TGTGCCAGCAGCTTAAGGGTCGTGTGGCGGGAGTTGCCAGGAACCGGGGAGCTGTTTTTT; v_call: TRBV13; clone_size: .; j_call: TRBJ2-2; cdr3_length: 20; d_call: TRBD2
cdr3_aa: CASSISTGSNYGYTF; cdr3_nt: TGTGCCAGTAGTATATCGACAGGCTCTAACTATGGCTACACCTTC; v_call: TRBV19; clone_size: .; j_call: TRBJ1-2; cdr3_length: 15; d_call: .
cdr3_aa: CASSPRLAGGADTQYF; cdr3_nt: TGTGCCAGCAGCCCCAGACTAGCGGGGGGGGCAGATACGCAGTATTTT; v_call: TRBV4-2; clone_size: .; j_call: TRBJ2-3; cdr3_length: 16; d_call: TRBD2
cdr3_aa: CASSAQGRGTGELFF; cdr3_nt: TGTGCCAGTAGTGCACAGGGGCGGGGCACCGGGGAGCTGTTTTTT; v_call: TRBV19; clone_size: .; j_call: TRBJ2-2; cdr3_length: 15; d_call: .
cdr3_aa: CASSPRASWGYGYTF; cdr3_nt: TGTGCCAGCAGCCCCAGGGCATCGTGGGGCTATGGCTACACCTTC; v_call: TRBV7-9; clone_size: .; j_call: TRBJ1-2; cdr3_length: 15; d_call: .
cdr3_aa: CASSGGPDTQYF; cdr3_nt: TGTGCCAGCAGTGGAGGGCCAGATACGCAGTATTTT; v_call: TRBV5-6; clone_size: .; j_call: TRBJ2-3; cdr3_length: 12; d_call: .
cdr3_aa: CASSPGLAGGYEQYF; cdr3_nt: TGTGCCAGCAGCCCCGGACTAGCGGGGGGCTACGAGCAGTACTTC; v_call: TRBV4-2; clone_size: .; j_call: TRBJ2-7; cdr3_length: 15; d_call: TRBD2
cdr3_aa: CASSSQGEGYTF; cdr3_nt: TGTGCCAGCAGCTCGCAGGGCGAAGGCTACACCTTC; v_call: TRBV5-6; clone_size: .; j_call: TRBJ1-2; cdr3_length: 12; d_call: .
cdr3_aa: CASSQRDRRTEETQYF; cdr3_nt: TGTGCCAGCAGCCAACGGGACAGGCGCACCGAAGAGACCCAGTACTTC; v_call: TRBV7-9; clone_size: .; j_call: TRBJ2-5; cdr3_length: 16; d_call: TRBD1
cdr3_aa: CASSHPWLAGAQDEQFF; cdr3_nt: TGCGCCAGCAGCCACCCTTGGCTCGCGGGGGCCCAGGATGAGCAGTTCTTC; v_call: TRBV4-1; clone_size: .; j_call: TRBJ2-1; cdr3_length: 17; d_call: .
cdr3_aa: CASSSGLAGTNEQFF; cdr3_nt: TGTGCCAGCAGCTCCGGACTAGCGGGAACCAATGAGCAGTTCTTC; v_call: TRBV13; clone_size: .; j_call: TRBJ2-1; cdr3_length: 15; d_call: TRBD2